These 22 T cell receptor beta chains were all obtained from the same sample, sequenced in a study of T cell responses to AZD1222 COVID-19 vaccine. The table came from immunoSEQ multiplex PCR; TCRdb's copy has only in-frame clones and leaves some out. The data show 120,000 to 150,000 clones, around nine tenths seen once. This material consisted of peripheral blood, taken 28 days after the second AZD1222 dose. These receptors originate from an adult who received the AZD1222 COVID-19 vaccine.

Here the CDR3 DNA reads TGTGCCAGCAGCCCCTGGACTAGCGGGAGAAATGAGCAGTTCTTC. Protein sequence: CASSPWTSGRNEQFF. V and J are TRBV5-5 and TRBJ2-1, with 13 positions matching TRBD2. The V gene end was trimmed by 4 bases and the J gene end by 7 bases; junction bases not matched to a gene: 5. Germline CDR1 is SGHKS and CDR2 is YYEKEE (reference sequence). The CDR3 is 15 amino acids.

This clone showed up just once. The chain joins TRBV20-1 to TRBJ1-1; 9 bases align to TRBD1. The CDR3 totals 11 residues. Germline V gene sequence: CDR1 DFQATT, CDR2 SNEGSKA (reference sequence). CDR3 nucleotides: TGCAGGGCGACAGGGGGCACTGAAGCTTTCTTT. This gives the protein CRATGGTEAFF.

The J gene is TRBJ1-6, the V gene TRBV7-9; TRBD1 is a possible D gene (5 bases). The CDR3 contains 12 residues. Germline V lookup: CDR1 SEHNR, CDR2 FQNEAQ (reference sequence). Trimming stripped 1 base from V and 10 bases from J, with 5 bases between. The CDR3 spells CASSLGTSPLHF. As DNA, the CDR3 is TGTGCCAGCAGCTTAGGGACATCACCCCTCCACTTT.

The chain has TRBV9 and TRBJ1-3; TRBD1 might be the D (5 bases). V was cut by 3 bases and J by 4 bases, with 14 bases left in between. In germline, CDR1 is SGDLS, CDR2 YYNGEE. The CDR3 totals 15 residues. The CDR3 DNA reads TGTGCCAGCAGCGCCGGGACTCAAGTAGGAAACACCATATATTTT. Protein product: CASSAGTQVGNTIYF.

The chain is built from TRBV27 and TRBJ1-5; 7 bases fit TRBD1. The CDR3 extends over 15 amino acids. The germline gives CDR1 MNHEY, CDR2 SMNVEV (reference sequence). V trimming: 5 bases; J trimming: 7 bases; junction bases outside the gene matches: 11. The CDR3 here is CASSLSEGAGQPQHF. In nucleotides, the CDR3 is TGTGCCAGCAGTCTGTCGGAGGGGGCCGGGCAGCCCCAGCATTTT.

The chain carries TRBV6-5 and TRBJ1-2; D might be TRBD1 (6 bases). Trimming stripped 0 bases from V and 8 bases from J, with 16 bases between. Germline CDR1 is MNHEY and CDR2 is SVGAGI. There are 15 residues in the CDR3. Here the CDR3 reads CASSYSPGGERGYTF. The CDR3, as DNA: TGTGCCAGCAGTTACTCCCCCGGGGGCGAGCGGGGCTACACCTTC.

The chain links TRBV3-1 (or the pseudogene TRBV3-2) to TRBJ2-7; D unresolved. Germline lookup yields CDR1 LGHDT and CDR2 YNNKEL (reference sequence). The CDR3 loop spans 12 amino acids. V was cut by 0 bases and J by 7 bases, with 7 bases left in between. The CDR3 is CASSQDLREQYF. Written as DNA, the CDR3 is TGTGCCAGCAGCCAAGATTTGAGAGAGCAGTACTTC.

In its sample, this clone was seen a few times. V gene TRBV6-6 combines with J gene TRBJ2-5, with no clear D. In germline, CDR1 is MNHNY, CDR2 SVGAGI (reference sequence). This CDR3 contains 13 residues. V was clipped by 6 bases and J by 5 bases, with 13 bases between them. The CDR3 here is CASSPGEPETQYF. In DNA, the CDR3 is TGTGCCAGCAGCCCGGGTGAGCCGGAGACCCAGTACTTC.

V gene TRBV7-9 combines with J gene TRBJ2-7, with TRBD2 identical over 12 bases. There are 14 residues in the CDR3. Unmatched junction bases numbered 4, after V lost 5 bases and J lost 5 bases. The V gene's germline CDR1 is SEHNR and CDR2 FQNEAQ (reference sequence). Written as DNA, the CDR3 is TGTGCCAGCAGCAGACTAGCGGGAGACCACGAGCAGTACTTC. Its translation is CASSRLAGDHEQYF.

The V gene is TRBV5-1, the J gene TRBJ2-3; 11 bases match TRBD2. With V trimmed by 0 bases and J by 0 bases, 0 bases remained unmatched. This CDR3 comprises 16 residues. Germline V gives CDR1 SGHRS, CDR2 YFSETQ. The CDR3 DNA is TGCGCCAGCAGCTTGGCTAGCGGGAGGAGCACAGATACGCAGTATTTT. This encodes CASSLASGRSTDTQYF.

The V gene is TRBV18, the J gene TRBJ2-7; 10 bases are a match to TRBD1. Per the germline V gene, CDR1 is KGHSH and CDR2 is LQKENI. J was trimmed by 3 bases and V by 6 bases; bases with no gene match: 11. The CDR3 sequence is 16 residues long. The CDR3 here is CASSPHPGQGNYEQYF. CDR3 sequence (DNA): TGTGCCAGCTCGCCTCACCCGGGACAGGGGAACTACGAGCAGTACTTC.

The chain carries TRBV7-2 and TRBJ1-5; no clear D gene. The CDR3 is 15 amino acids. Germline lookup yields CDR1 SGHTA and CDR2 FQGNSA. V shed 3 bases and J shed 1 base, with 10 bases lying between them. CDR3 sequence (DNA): TGTGCCAGCAGCTTGAGCGGGTTCAGCAATCAGCCCCAGCATTTT. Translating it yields CASSLSGFSNQPQHF.

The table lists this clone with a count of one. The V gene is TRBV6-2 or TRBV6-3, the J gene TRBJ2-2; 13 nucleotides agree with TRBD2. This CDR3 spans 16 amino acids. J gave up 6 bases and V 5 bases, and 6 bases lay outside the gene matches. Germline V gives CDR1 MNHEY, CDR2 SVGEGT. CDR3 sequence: CASSPRLAGGPGELFF. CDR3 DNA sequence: TGTGCCAGCAGTCCCCGACTAGCGGGGGGCCCCGGGGAGCTGTTTTTT.

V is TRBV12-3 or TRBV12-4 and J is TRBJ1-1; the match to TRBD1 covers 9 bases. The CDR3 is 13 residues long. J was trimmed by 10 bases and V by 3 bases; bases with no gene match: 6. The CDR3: CASSFRTGDRAFF. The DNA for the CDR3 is TGTGCCAGCAGTTTTCGGACAGGGGATCGAGCTTTCTTT.

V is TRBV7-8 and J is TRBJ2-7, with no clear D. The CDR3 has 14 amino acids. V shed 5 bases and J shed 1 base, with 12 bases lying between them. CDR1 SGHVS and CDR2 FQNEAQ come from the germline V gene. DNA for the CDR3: TGTGCCAGCAGCCACCCCCAACGGTCCTACGAGCAGTACTTC. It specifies CASSHPQRSYEQYF.

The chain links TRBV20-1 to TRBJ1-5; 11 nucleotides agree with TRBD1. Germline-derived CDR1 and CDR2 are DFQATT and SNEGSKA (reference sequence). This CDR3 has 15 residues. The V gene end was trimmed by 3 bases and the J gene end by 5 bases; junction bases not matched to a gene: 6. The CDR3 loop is CSASDRDRGYQPQHF. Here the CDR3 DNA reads TGCAGTGCTAGTGACCGGGACAGGGGGTATCAGCCCCAGCATTTT.

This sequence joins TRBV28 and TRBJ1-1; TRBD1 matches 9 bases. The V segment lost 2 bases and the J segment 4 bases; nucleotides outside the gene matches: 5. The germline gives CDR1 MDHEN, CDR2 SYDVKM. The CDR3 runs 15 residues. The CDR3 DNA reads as TGTGCCAGCAGTTTAAACAGGGGGCGGGGCACTGAAGCTTTCTTT. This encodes CASSLNRGRGTEAFF.

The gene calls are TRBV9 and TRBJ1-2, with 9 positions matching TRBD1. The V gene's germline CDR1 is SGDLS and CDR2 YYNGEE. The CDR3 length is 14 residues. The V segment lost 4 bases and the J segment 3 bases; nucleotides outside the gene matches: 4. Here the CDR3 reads CASSSRTGDYGYTF. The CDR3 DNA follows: TGTGCCAGCAGCTCCCGGACAGGGGACTATGGCTACACCTTC.

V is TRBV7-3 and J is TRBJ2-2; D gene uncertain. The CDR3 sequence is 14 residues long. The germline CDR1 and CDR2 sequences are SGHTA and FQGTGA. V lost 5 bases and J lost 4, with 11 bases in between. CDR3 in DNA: TGTGCCAGCAGCCCCCAGACAAGCACCGGGGAGCTGTTTTTT. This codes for CASSPQTSTGELFF. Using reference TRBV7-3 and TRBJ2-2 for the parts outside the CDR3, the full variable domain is GAGVSQTPSNKVTEKGKYVELRCDPISGHTALYWYRQSLGQGPEFLIYFQGTGAADDSGLPNDRFFAVRPEGSVSTLKIQRTERGDSAVYLCASSPQTSTGELFFGEGSRLTVL.

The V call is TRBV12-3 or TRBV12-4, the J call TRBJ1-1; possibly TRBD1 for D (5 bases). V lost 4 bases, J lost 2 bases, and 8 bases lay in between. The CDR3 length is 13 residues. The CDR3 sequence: CASSSDRNTEAFF. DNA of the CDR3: TGTGCCAGCAGTTCTGACAGAAACACTGAAGCTTTCTTT.

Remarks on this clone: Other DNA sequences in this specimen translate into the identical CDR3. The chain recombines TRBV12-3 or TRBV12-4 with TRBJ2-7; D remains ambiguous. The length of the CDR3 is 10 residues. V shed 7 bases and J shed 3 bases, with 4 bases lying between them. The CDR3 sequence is CASIYYEQYV. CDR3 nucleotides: TGTGCCAGCATATACTACGAGCAGTACGTC.

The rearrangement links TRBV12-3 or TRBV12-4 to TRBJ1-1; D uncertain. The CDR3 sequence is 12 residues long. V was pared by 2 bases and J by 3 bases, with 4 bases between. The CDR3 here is CASSLMDTEAFF. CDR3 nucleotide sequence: TGTGCCAGCAGTTTAATGGACACTGAAGCTTTCTTT.